This entry lists 16 T cell receptor beta chains sequenced from one sample in a study of shared clonotypes between healthy human individuals. TCRdb's copy holds only in-frame clones and misses some; the assay was immunoSEQ multiplex PCR. The repertoire holds a few million clones, with approximately 93% as singletons. Sample: naive CD4+ T cells from PBMCs. As for subset: CD45RA+ positively selected. These TCRs come from a man aged 18 to 29 in good health. Some clones in this sample may be carry-over from other donors' samples.

CDR3 DNA: TGCAGCGTTGACGGACTAGCGGGAGAAGGTGGCACAGATACGCAGTATTTT. Translation: CSVDGLAGEGGTDTQYF. This rearrangement joins TRBV29-1 to TRBJ2-3, with 13 bases that match TRBD2. Losses at the gene ends were 3 bases for V and 1 base for J; bases not matched to a gene: 7. CDR1 SQVTM and CDR2 ANQGSEA come from the germline V gene. The CDR3 covers 17 residues.

This clone was picked up a small number of times. The gene calls are TRBV4-1 and TRBJ2-7; D possibly uses TRBD1 or TRBD2 (5 bases each). Germline assignment: CDR1 MGHRA and CDR2 YSYEKL. The length of the CDR3 is 16 residues. Trimming shortened V by 3 bases and J by 0 bases, and 15 bases separated the two germline ends. The CDR3 DNA sequence: TGCGCCAGCAGCCAGTCGGGACGTTTAAGCTCCTACGAGCAGTACTTC. It specifies CASSQSGRLSSYEQYF.

This chain connects TRBV7-3 to TRBJ2-5, with 7 positions matching TRBD1. Trimming took 0 bases from V and 3 from J; bases not matched to a gene: 4. This CDR3 has 15 residues. Germline CDR1 and CDR2: SGHTA and FQGTGA. The CDR3 region is CASSLTPGTEETQYF. The CDR3 DNA is TGTGCCAGCAGCTTAACGCCAGGGACAGAAGAGACCCAGTACTTC.

The sample holds one count of this clone. The CDR3 spells CASSPRAEETQYF. The CDR3 bases are TGCGCCAGCAGCCCCAGGGCCGAAGAGACCCAGTACTTC. The rearrangement uses TRBV5-1 and TRBJ2-5; tentative D call: TRBD1 (5 bases). The CDR3 has 13 residues. Trimming pared 4 bases from V and 3 bases from J, leaving 10 bases between. Germline CDR1 and CDR2: SGHRS and YFSETQ. Together with reference TRBV5-1 and TRBJ2-5, the CDR3 gives the full variable domain: KAGVTQTPRYLIKTRGQQVTLSCSPISGHRSVSWYQQTPGQGLQFLFEYFSETQRNKGNFPGRFSGRQFSNSRSEMNVSTLELGDSALYLCASSPRAEETQYFGPGTRLLVL.

This clone was observed a single time. The rearrangement uses TRBV10-3 and TRBJ1-1; D is uncertain. The CDR3 totals 13 residues. V lost 3 bases to trimming and J lost 3 bases, with 8 bases between them. Germline V CDR1 and CDR2: ENHRY, SYGVKD. CDR3 coding DNA: TGTGCCATCAGTGAATCACCGTACACTGAAGCTTTCTTT. Protein product: CAISESPYTEAFF.

The V and J genes are TRBV7-9 and TRBJ1-1, with D uncertain. CDR3 length: 13 amino acids. Deletions cut 1 base from V and 4 bases from J, with 7 bases between. The germline V gene encodes CDR1 SEHNR and CDR2 FQNEAQ (reference sequence). CDR3 DNA sequence: TGTGCCAGCAGCTTAGATGATGCCACTGAAGCTTTCTTT. Encoded protein: CASSLDDATEAFF.

The chain is built from TRBV9 and TRBJ1-5; possibly TRBD1 for D (6 bases). The CDR3 contains 13 residues. The germline gives CDR1 SGDLS, CDR2 YYNGEE. V shed 4 bases and J shed 6 bases, with 11 bases lying between them. CDR3 DNA sequence: TGTGCCAGCAGCACAGGGTTCGGTCAGCCCCAGCATTTT. Translating gives CASSTGFGQPQHF. The full variable domain, in which reference TRBV9 and TRBJ1-5 provide the parts outside the CDR3, is DSGVTQTPKHLITATGQRVTLRCSPRSGDLSVYWYQQSLDQGLQFLIQYYNGEERAKGNILERFSAQQFPDLHSELNLSSLELGDSALYFCASSTGFGQPQHFGDGTRLSIL.

The chain employs TRBV5-1 and TRBJ2-3, with 14 bases fitting TRBD2. V gave up 4 bases and J gave up 5 bases; unmatched junction bases: 6. The CDR3 sequence is 16 residues long. Germline CDR1 SGHRS, CDR2 YFSETQ. CDR3 bases: TGCGCCAGCAGCATCGGGACTAGCGGGAGTGGAGATACGCAGTATTTT. This codes for CASSIGTSGSGDTQYF.

This sequence joins TRBV28 and TRBJ2-3; 9 bases match TRBD1. The CDR3 totals 16 residues. From germline, CDR1 is MDHEN and CDR2 SYDVKM. V dropped 6 bases and J dropped 3; count of bases not matched to a gene: 10. The CDR3 loop reads CASSSQGDRATDTQYF. The DNA for the CDR3 is TGTGCCAGCAGCTCCCAAGGGGACAGGGCGACAGATACGCAGTATTTT.

This chain uses TRBV30 with TRBJ2-7; perhaps TRBD1 as D (6 bases). CDR3 length: 13 amino acids. V dropped 3 bases and J dropped 3 bases, with 12 bases sitting between them. Germline V gene data show CDR1 as GTSNPN and CDR2 as SVGIG (reference sequence). The CDR3 DNA follows: TGTGCCTGGAGGGAGGCCAGGGGCTACGAGCAGTACTTC. It yields the protein CAWREARGYEQYF. Supplemented by reference TRBV30 and TRBJ2-7, the full variable domain reads SQTIHQWPATLVQPVGSPLSLECTVEGTSNPNLYWYRQAAGRGLQLLFYSVGIGQISSEVPQNLSASRPQDRQFILSSKKLLLSDSGFYLCAWREARGYEQYFGPGTRLTVT.

This clone appeared once. The chain combines TRBV5-1 with TRBJ2-1; 11 bases match TRBD2. The J segment lost 4 bases and the V segment lost 5 bases, leaving 5 bases of the junction unmatched. This CDR3 region has 15 residues. Germline values: CDR1 SGHRS, CDR2 YFSETQ. The CDR3 sequence: CASSSGRVRYNEQFF. The DNA for the CDR3 is TGCGCCAGCAGTAGCGGGAGGGTTAGATACAATGAGCAGTTCTTC.

The V call is TRBV5-1, the J call TRBJ2-5; D might be TRBD1 (6 bases). The CDR3 is 15 residues long. The V end lost 2 bases, the J end lost 10 bases, and 21 bases lay between the germline ends. Germline V gene sequence: CDR1 SGHRS, CDR2 YFSETQ. The CDR3, as DNA: TGCGCCAGCAGCTTCGGACAGCAAGCCCCTCTTGACCAGTACTTC. It encodes CASSFGQQAPLDQYF.

This chain connects TRBV7-9 to TRBJ2-7; 7 bases are shared with TRBD2. The CDR3 contains 12 residues. Germline lookup yields CDR1 SEHNR and CDR2 FQNEAQ (reference sequence). After removal of 7 bases from V and 5 bases from J, the junction contained 5 bases not matched to a gene. For the CDR3, the DNA is TGTGCCAGCATCGATGGGGGGGACGAGCAGTACTTC. This gives the protein CASIDGGDEQYF.

This rearrangement joins TRBV5-1 to TRBJ2-7; TRBD1 aligns across 8 bases. Trimming removed 4 bases from V and 4 bases from J; junction bases left unmatched: 7. The length of the CDR3 is 14 residues. The germline V gene encodes CDR1 SGHRS and CDR2 YFSETQ. Here the CDR3 reads CASSRGQGRYEQYF. The CDR3 DNA reads TGCGCCAGCAGCCGAGGACAGGGTCGGTACGAGCAGTACTTC.

This rearrangement joins TRBV6-1 to TRBJ2-2, with D perhaps TRBD1 (5 bases). Trimming took off 8 bases at V and 1 base at J, with 14 bases between the two ends. The CDR3 is made up of 15 amino acids. CDR1 is MNHNS and CDR2 is SASEGT in the germline V gene. The CDR3 nucleotides read TGTGCCAGCTTCGAGCAGGGCCTGAACACCGGGGAGCTGTTTTTT. The encoded protein is CASFEQGLNTGELFF.

Comments on this clone: Other nucleotide sequences in the sample specify the same CDR3. The chain uses TRBV30 and TRBJ1-4; 9 bases fit TRBD1. Germline CDR1 reads GTSNPN; CDR2 reads SVGIG (reference sequence). The CDR3 length is 14 residues. J gave up 7 bases and V 3 bases, and 6 bases lay outside the gene matches. The CDR3 reads CAWSPGQGGEKLFF. CDR3 sequence (DNA): TGTGCCTGGAGCCCGGGACAGGGTGGTGAAAAACTGTTTTTT.